This TCR beta chain was obtained from a study of monozygotic twins with cystic fibrosis. The assay was immunoSEQ multiplex PCR, and TCRdb's table has in-frame clones only and misses some. In the table there are 30,000 to 40,000 clones, more than 55% of which are singletons. CDR3 length equals 15 residues. Germline V gene data show CDR1 as SEHNR and CDR2 as FQNEAQ (reference sequence). The ends lost 7 bases at V and 3 bases at J; junction bases unmatched: 9. Sample: blood. The rearrangement links TRBV7-9 to TRBJ1-3; 7 nucleotides align to TRBD1. This clonotype was sampled from a girl aged 10 to 17 with cystic fibrosis. The CDR3 DNA sequence: TGTGCCAGCACCTTCGGGAGGGGGCATGGAAACACCATATATTTT. It codes for CASTFGRGHGNTIYF.